This is a list of T cell receptor beta chains from one sample in a study of blood T cell repertoires in COVID-19. The data were produced by immunoSEQ multiplex PCR, yet TCRdb's version contains in-frame clones alone and is incomplete. The repertoire has 290,000 or so clones, around nine tenths of them found once; the top ten carry over 2%. The sequenced sample consisted of PBMCs or T cells enriched from blood (not recorded which). The receptor set was obtained from a woman under 30 who had recovered from COVID-19. CDR3s leave out the opening cysteine and the closing phenylalanine or tryptophan. Clone size, where shown, is once, few, many, or a class for clones that have expanded.

v_call: TRBV5-1
clone_size: NA
cdr3_aa: ASSLAQLAGEVF

v_call: TRBV28
clone_size: NA
cdr3_aa: ASSLSVDVLT

v_call: TRBV30
clone_size: NA
cdr3_aa: AWSAYNEQF

v_call: TRBV9
clone_size: NA
cdr3_aa: ASSSPVGGVDTGELF

v_call: TRBV6-5
clone_size: NA
cdr3_aa: ASRSPGTYEQY

v_call: TRBV27
clone_size: NA
cdr3_aa: ASSLRTVPSGANVLT

v_call: TRBV20-1
clone_size: NA
cdr3_aa: SVPEYYGYT

v_call: TRBV4-1
clone_size: NA
cdr3_aa: ASSQGDRAGWNIQY

v_call: TRBV20-1
clone_size: NA
cdr3_aa: SASSGGMRVYQPQH

v_call: TRBV28
clone_size: NA
cdr3_aa: ASSFRSWTVRGQPQH

v_call: TRBV28
clone_size: NA
cdr3_aa: ASNTPGLAGVQETQY

v_call: TRBV7-3
clone_size: NA
cdr3_aa: ASSLAGGGEQY

v_call: TRBV5-4
clone_size: NA
cdr3_aa: ASSSRSGGETQY

v_call: TRBV29-1
clone_size: NA
cdr3_aa: SVEETGTTNEKLF

v_call: TRBV30
clone_size: NA
cdr3_aa: AWSVLRSNEQF

v_call: TRBV19
clone_size: NA
cdr3_aa: ASSPDRYNSYNEQF

v_call: TRBV24-1
clone_size: NA
cdr3_aa: ATSGTDRVHGYT

v_call: TRBV12-3/TRBV12-4
clone_size: NA
cdr3_aa: ASSPLYNEQF

v_call: TRBV28
clone_size: NA
cdr3_aa: ASSRPGGGYGYT

v_call: TRBV5-1
clone_size: NA
cdr3_aa: ASSHRGQGKDTQY

v_call: TRBV4-2
clone_size: NA
cdr3_aa: ASSQDPSGRAGGELF

v_call: TRBV28
clone_size: NA
cdr3_aa: ANTSAGMTHQPEQY

v_call: TRBV19
clone_size: NA
cdr3_aa: ASSRTSGGRNTGELF

v_call: TRBV21-1
clone_size: NA
cdr3_aa: ARRKGDREEAEQY

v_call: TRBV19
clone_size: NA
cdr3_aa: ASSLAGGSYEQY

v_call: TRBV18
clone_size: few
cdr3_aa: ASSQLRTGATTDTQY

v_call: TRBV4-1
clone_size: NA
cdr3_aa: ASSHGRGQAGNTIY

v_call: TRBV29-1
clone_size: NA
cdr3_aa: SVQPTGGNTEAF

v_call: TRBV28
clone_size: NA
cdr3_aa: ASTRDFRNTGELF